These T cell receptor beta chains were read from a single sample in a study of shared clonotypes between healthy human individuals. Clones were read by immunoSEQ multiplex PCR, and TCRdb kept only the in-frame ones, dropping some. Of around 2,100,000 clones in the sample, approximately 94% are singletons; the top ten hold 1.2%. Sequencing was carried out using naive CD8+ T cells sorted from blood. The receptors were gathered from a young man in good health. CDR3s include the opening cysteine and the closing phenylalanine or tryptophan. The order of the fields is D gene, J gene, clone size, V gene, CDR3 protein, CDR3 DNA. The D gene is left open where the match is weak. Clone size is given for some rows only: seen once, a few or many times, or a class if the clone is expanded.

d_call: NA
j_call: TRBJ2-7
clone_size: few
v_call: TRBV2
cdr3_aa: CASSEAGRVYEQYF
cdr3_nt: TGTGCCAGCAGTGAAGCGGGCAGGGTCTACGAGCAGTACTTC

d_call: TRBD1
j_call: TRBJ1-1
clone_size: NA
v_call: TRBV10-3
cdr3_aa: CAISETGTGGYEAEAFF
cdr3_nt: TGTGCCATCAGTGAAACCGGGACAGGGGGATACGAAGCTGAAGCTTTCTTT

d_call: NA
j_call: TRBJ2-2
clone_size: once
v_call: TRBV11-2
cdr3_aa: CASSLYRELFF
cdr3_nt: TGTGCCAGCAGCTTATACAGGGAGCTGTTTTTT

d_call: TRBD1
j_call: TRBJ2-2
clone_size: NA
v_call: TRBV11-2
cdr3_aa: CASSLRQTGTATGELFF
cdr3_nt: TGTGCCAGCAGCTTAAGACAAACCGGGACAGCAACCGGGGAGCTGTTTTTT

d_call: NA
j_call: TRBJ2-5
clone_size: NA
v_call: TRBV2
cdr3_aa: CASSVGAGREPETQYF
cdr3_nt: TGTGCCAGCAGTGTCGGCGCAGGGCGTGAACCAGAGACCCAGTACTTC

d_call: NA
j_call: TRBJ2-3
clone_size: NA
v_call: TRBV7-9
cdr3_aa: CASELLTDTQYF
cdr3_nt: TGTGCCAGCGAGCTTCTCACAGATACGCAGTATTTT

d_call: NA
j_call: TRBJ1-2
clone_size: once
v_call: TRBV6-5
cdr3_aa: CASSYSPQMEDGYTF
cdr3_nt: TGTGCCAGCAGTTACTCGCCCCAGATGGAGGATGGCTACACCTTC

d_call: TRBD2
j_call: TRBJ2-7
clone_size: NA
v_call: TRBV5-8
cdr3_aa: CASRLAGVRYEQYF
cdr3_nt: TGTGCCAGCCGACTAGCGGGAGTTAGGTACGAGCAGTACTTC

d_call: NA
j_call: TRBJ2-7
clone_size: once
v_call: TRBV7-9
cdr3_aa: CASSFSGLEGAEQYF
cdr3_nt: TGTGCCAGCAGCTTTTCTGGCCTGGAAGGCGCCGAGCAGTACTTC

d_call: TRBD2
j_call: TRBJ2-1
clone_size: NA
v_call: TRBV6-6
cdr3_aa: CASTPTSGGAPEQFF
cdr3_nt: TGTGCCAGCACCCCGACTAGCGGGGGGGCGCCTGAGCAGTTCTTC

d_call: TRBD1
j_call: TRBJ1-1
clone_size: NA
v_call: TRBV4-1
cdr3_aa: CASSPGDRGLGTEAFF
cdr3_nt: TGCGCCAGCAGCCCAGGGGACAGGGGGCTTGGCACTGAAGCTTTCTTT

d_call: NA
j_call: TRBJ1-1
clone_size: NA
v_call: TRBV28
cdr3_aa: CASTGGDDTEAFF
cdr3_nt: TGTGCCAGTACCGGTGGGGATGACACTGAAGCTTTCTTT

d_call: NA
j_call: TRBJ2-7
clone_size: NA
v_call: TRBV18
cdr3_aa: CASSPTIRRYYEQYF
cdr3_nt: TGTGCCAGCTCACCAACAATTCGACGATACTACGAGCAGTACTTC

d_call: TRBD1
j_call: TRBJ2-3
clone_size: NA
v_call: TRBV9
cdr3_aa: CASSVQGASTDTQYF
cdr3_nt: TGTGCCAGCAGCGTACAGGGGGCGAGCACAGATACGCAGTATTTT

d_call: NA
j_call: TRBJ2-7
clone_size: NA
v_call: TRBV7-8
cdr3_aa: CASSLSAGGGYEQYF
cdr3_nt: TGTGCCAGCAGCTTAAGTGCAGGAGGGGGCTACGAGCAGTACTTC

d_call: NA
j_call: TRBJ2-7
clone_size: NA
v_call: TRBV7-9
cdr3_aa: CASSSEGDGWTEQYF
cdr3_nt: TGTGCCAGCAGCTCCGAGGGGGATGGGTGGACAGAGCAGTACTTC

d_call: NA
j_call: TRBJ1-1
clone_size: NA
v_call: TRBV5-1
cdr3_aa: CASSTPRSGWTEAFF
cdr3_nt: TGCGCCAGCAGCACCCCCCGATCAGGGTGGACTGAAGCTTTCTTT

d_call: NA
j_call: TRBJ2-1
clone_size: once
v_call: TRBV2
cdr3_aa: CASSEHSRAARANEQFF
cdr3_nt: TGTGCCAGCAGTGAACATTCTAGAGCGGCTCGCGCCAATGAGCAGTTCTTC

d_call: TRBD2
j_call: TRBJ2-2
clone_size: NA
v_call: TRBV7-9
cdr3_aa: CASSLGPGGPFGELFF
cdr3_nt: TGTGCCAGCAGCTTAGGCCCGGGAGGGCCTTTCGGGGAGCTGTTTTTT

d_call: TRBD1
j_call: TRBJ2-7
clone_size: NA
v_call: TRBV5-4
cdr3_aa: CASSYTGAYEQYF
cdr3_nt: TGTGCCAGCAGTTACACAGGGGCCTACGAGCAGTACTTC

d_call: NA
j_call: TRBJ2-7
clone_size: NA
v_call: TRBV28
cdr3_aa: CASSLGTASSYEQYF
cdr3_nt: TGTGCCAGCAGCTTGGGGACGGCTAGCTCCTACGAGCAGTACTTC

d_call: TRBD2
j_call: TRBJ2-5
clone_size: NA
v_call: TRBV4-1
cdr3_aa: CASSQDFSSGGPQPMMETRYF
cdr3_nt: TGCGCCAGCAGCCAAGATTTTTCTAGCGGGGGACCACAACCTATGATGGAGACCCGGTACTTC

d_call: NA
j_call: TRBJ1-1
clone_size: NA
v_call: TRBV10-3
cdr3_aa: CAITTVRGNTEAFF
cdr3_nt: TGTGCCATCACTACTGTCAGGGGGAACACTGAAGCTTTCTTT

d_call: TRBD1
j_call: TRBJ2-2
clone_size: NA
v_call: TRBV29-1
cdr3_aa: CSVESNRGSPGELFF
cdr3_nt: TGCAGCGTCGAGTCAAACAGGGGGTCCCCCGGGGAGCTGTTTTTT

d_call: NA
j_call: TRBJ2-3
clone_size: NA
v_call: TRBV15
cdr3_aa: CATSRDRRDTQYF
cdr3_nt: TGTGCCACCAGCAGAGATCGCCGGGATACGCAGTATTTT

d_call: TRBD1
j_call: TRBJ2-1
clone_size: NA
v_call: TRBV10-1
cdr3_aa: CASSSGGYNEQFF
cdr3_nt: TGCGCCAGCAGTTCAGGGGGATACAATGAGCAGTTCTTC

d_call: NA
j_call: TRBJ2-5
clone_size: NA
v_call: TRBV2
cdr3_aa: CASSEYSAGALETQYF
cdr3_nt: TGTGCCAGCAGTGAATATAGTGCAGGGGCTCTGGAGACCCAGTACTTC

d_call: TRBD1
j_call: TRBJ1-2
clone_size: NA
v_call: TRBV5-6
cdr3_aa: CASSPGTGGSYGYTF
cdr3_nt: TGTGCCAGCAGCCCTGGGACAGGGGGGAGCTATGGCTACACCTTC

d_call: NA
j_call: TRBJ2-5
clone_size: NA
v_call: TRBV6-6
cdr3_aa: CASSPGPGETQYF
cdr3_nt: TGTGCCAGCAGCCCTGGACCGGGGGAGACCCAGTACTTC

d_call: NA
j_call: TRBJ1-2
clone_size: NA
v_call: TRBV29-1
cdr3_aa: CSVGTPSSYGYTF
cdr3_nt: TGCAGCGTGGGGACTCCCTCTTCCTATGGCTACACCTTC

d_call: TRBD2
j_call: TRBJ2-7
clone_size: NA
v_call: TRBV6-4
cdr3_aa: CASSAPPTSGGAYEQYF
cdr3_nt: TGTGCCAGCAGTGCGCCCCCGACTAGCGGGGGGGCATACGAGCAGTACTTC

d_call: NA
j_call: TRBJ2-3
clone_size: once
v_call: TRBV7-9
cdr3_aa: CASSSWGVERPFTDTQYF
cdr3_nt: TGTGCCAGCAGCTCCTGGGGGGTCGAGCGGCCTTTCACAGATACGCAGTATTTT

d_call: NA
j_call: TRBJ2-5
clone_size: once
v_call: TRBV19
cdr3_aa: CASSIGQQETQYF
cdr3_nt: TGTGCCAGTAGTATCGGACAGCAAGAGACCCAGTACTTC

d_call: NA
j_call: TRBJ2-5
clone_size: once
v_call: TRBV27
cdr3_aa: CASSPRDGLMLETQYF
cdr3_nt: TGTGCCAGCAGTCCTCGGGACGGCCTTATGCTAGAGACCCAGTACTTC

d_call: TRBD2
j_call: TRBJ2-1
clone_size: NA
v_call: TRBV6-5
cdr3_aa: CASSRLAVSNEQFF
cdr3_nt: TGTGCCAGCAGTCGACTAGCGGTATCCAATGAGCAGTTCTTC

d_call: TRBD1
j_call: TRBJ1-1
clone_size: NA
v_call: TRBV6-5
cdr3_aa: CASSYWQGATEAFF
cdr3_nt: TGTGCCAGCAGTTACTGGCAGGGGGCGACTGAAGCTTTCTTT

d_call: TRBD1
j_call: TRBJ2-1
clone_size: NA
v_call: TRBV18
cdr3_aa: CASSLTSGQTNPYNEQFF
cdr3_nt: TGTGCCAGCTCATTGACCTCGGGACAGACGAATCCTTACAATGAGCAGTTCTTC

d_call: NA
j_call: TRBJ2-3
clone_size: NA
v_call: TRBV4-1
cdr3_aa: CASSQVSHTDTQYF
cdr3_nt: TGCGCCAGCAGCCAAGTGTCTCACACAGATACGCAGTATTTT

d_call: TRBD2
j_call: TRBJ2-2
clone_size: NA
v_call: TRBV5-6
cdr3_aa: CASSYGTSGGELFF
cdr3_nt: TGTGCCAGCAGCTATGGGACTAGCGGCGGGGAGCTGTTTTTT

d_call: TRBD1
j_call: TRBJ1-4
clone_size: NA
v_call: TRBV19
cdr3_aa: CASTTTGGNEKLFF
cdr3_nt: TGTGCCAGTACCACGACAGGGGGTAATGAAAAACTGTTTTTT

d_call: NA
j_call: TRBJ2-1
clone_size: NA
v_call: TRBV27
cdr3_aa: CASSLSPPGNEQFF
cdr3_nt: TGTGCCAGCAGTTTAAGCCCCCCAGGGAATGAGCAGTTCTTC

d_call: TRBD2
j_call: TRBJ2-3
clone_size: NA
v_call: TRBV28
cdr3_aa: CASRRRPGLAEDTQYF
cdr3_nt: TGTGCCAGCAGGCGGCGTCCGGGACTAGCTGAGGATACGCAGTATTTT

d_call: TRBD2
j_call: TRBJ2-1
clone_size: NA
v_call: TRBV7-9
cdr3_aa: CASSLYASGRDNEQFF
cdr3_nt: TGTGCCAGCAGCTTATATGCTAGCGGGAGGGACAATGAGCAGTTCTTC

d_call: TRBD1
j_call: TRBJ2-7
clone_size: NA
v_call: TRBV2
cdr3_aa: CASSGGTGAAYEQYF
cdr3_nt: TGTGCCAGCAGTGGTGGGACAGGGGCAGCCTACGAGCAGTACTTC

d_call: NA
j_call: TRBJ2-7
clone_size: NA
v_call: TRBV9
cdr3_aa: CASSVEARGDYEQYF
cdr3_nt: TGTGCCAGCAGCGTAGAGGCCAGGGGAGACTACGAGCAGTACTTC

d_call: TRBD2
j_call: TRBJ2-1
clone_size: NA
v_call: TRBV6-1
cdr3_aa: CASSELSGGAGNEQFF
cdr3_nt: TGTGCCAGCAGTGAACTCAGCGGGGGGGCAGGCAATGAGCAGTTCTTC

d_call: NA
j_call: TRBJ1-4
clone_size: NA
v_call: TRBV6-5
cdr3_aa: CASSWGGKLFF
cdr3_nt: TGTGCCAGCTCCTGGGGGGGAAAACTGTTTTTT

d_call: NA
j_call: TRBJ2-4
clone_size: NA
v_call: TRBV10-2
cdr3_aa: CASGERADQAKNIQYF
cdr3_nt: TGCGCCAGCGGGGAGCGGGCGGACCAAGCCAAAAACATTCAGTACTTC

d_call: NA
j_call: TRBJ2-3
clone_size: NA
v_call: TRBV30
cdr3_aa: CAWREVTHTQYF
cdr3_nt: TGTGCCTGGAGAGAGGTTACTCATACGCAGTATTTT

d_call: NA
j_call: TRBJ2-5
clone_size: NA
v_call: TRBV28
cdr3_aa: CASSLSDWVPRGETQYF
cdr3_nt: TGTGCCAGCAGTTTATCTGACTGGGTACCCAGGGGAGAGACCCAGTACTTC

d_call: NA
j_call: TRBJ1-1
clone_size: NA
v_call: TRBV10-3
cdr3_aa: CAISAPAVMNTEAFF
cdr3_nt: TGTGCCATCAGTGCCCCGGCAGTTATGAACACTGAAGCTTTCTTT

d_call: TRBD2
j_call: TRBJ2-5
clone_size: NA
v_call: TRBV10-2
cdr3_aa: CASSDRGTSAYVTQYF
cdr3_nt: TGCGCCAGCAGTGACCGAGGGACTAGCGCATATGTGACCCAGTACTTC

d_call: TRBD2
j_call: TRBJ2-7
clone_size: NA
v_call: TRBV5-6
cdr3_aa: CAGYGLAESSYEQYF
cdr3_nt: TGTGCCGGATATGGACTAGCGGAAAGCTCCTACGAGCAGTACTTC

d_call: TRBD2
j_call: TRBJ2-1
clone_size: NA
v_call: TRBV4-1
cdr3_aa: CASSHGTSGSNEQFF
cdr3_nt: TGCGCCAGCAGCCACGGGACTAGCGGGAGTAATGAGCAGTTCTTC

d_call: TRBD1
j_call: TRBJ1-6
clone_size: NA
v_call: TRBV5-1
cdr3_aa: CASSDQGGFYNSPLHF
cdr3_nt: TGCGCCAGCAGCGATCAAGGGGGCTTCTATAATTCACCCCTCCACTTT

d_call: TRBD1
j_call: TRBJ1-3
clone_size: NA
v_call: TRBV4-1
cdr3_aa: CASSSPIPDRGGNTIYF
cdr3_nt: TGCGCCAGCAGCTCTCCGATACCTGACAGGGGGGGAAACACCATATATTTT

d_call: NA
j_call: TRBJ2-5
clone_size: NA
v_call: TRBV27
cdr3_aa: CASSLSPGLGETQYF
cdr3_nt: TGTGCCAGCAGTTTGTCCCCAGGGTTAGGGGAGACCCAGTACTTC

d_call: TRBD2
j_call: TRBJ2-7
clone_size: NA
v_call: TRBV9
cdr3_aa: CASSAYSGGSYEQYF
cdr3_nt: TGTGCCAGCAGCGCCTATAGCGGGGGGTCCTACGAGCAGTACTTC

d_call: NA
j_call: TRBJ2-1
clone_size: NA
v_call: TRBV9
cdr3_aa: CASSHTSNEQFF
cdr3_nt: TGTGCCAGCAGCCACACTAGCAATGAGCAGTTCTTC